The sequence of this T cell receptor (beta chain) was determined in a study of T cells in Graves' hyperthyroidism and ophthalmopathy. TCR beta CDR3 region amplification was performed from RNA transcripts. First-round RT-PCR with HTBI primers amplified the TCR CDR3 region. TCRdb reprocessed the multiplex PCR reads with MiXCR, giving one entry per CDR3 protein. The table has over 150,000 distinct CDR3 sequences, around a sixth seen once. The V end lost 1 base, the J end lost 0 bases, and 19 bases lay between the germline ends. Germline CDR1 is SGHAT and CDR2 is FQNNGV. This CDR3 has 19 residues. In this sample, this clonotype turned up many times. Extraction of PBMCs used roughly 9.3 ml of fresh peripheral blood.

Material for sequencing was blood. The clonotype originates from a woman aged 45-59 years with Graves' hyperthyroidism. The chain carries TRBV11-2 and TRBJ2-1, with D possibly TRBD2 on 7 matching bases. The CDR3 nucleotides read TGTGCCAGCAGCTTAGGTTCAGGGGCGGGCGGGAGCTCCTACAATGAGCAGTTCTTC. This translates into CASSLGSGAGGSSYNEQFF.